The present T cell receptor beta chain was sequenced within a study of control samples from healthy donors and cancer patients. Germline loops: CDR1 SQVTM, CDR2 ANQGSEA. The CDR3 contains 15 residues. The ends were cut back, 7 bases at V and 0 bases at J, with 16 bases in the middle. Only in-frame clones appear in the TCRdb table, and some are missing; sequencing was by immunoSEQ multiplex PCR. The table has some 140,000 clones, about nine tenths seen once; the top ten hold around 11%. The sequenced sample consisted of blood. The chain links TRBV29-1 to TRBJ1-3, with a possible D match to TRBD1 (6 bases). This TCR was recovered from a man in his thirties or forties in good health. CDR3 sequence: CSGRIGTLSGNTIYF. The DNA of the CDR3 is TGCAGCGGCCGAATAGGGACACTCTCTGGAAACACCATATATTTT.